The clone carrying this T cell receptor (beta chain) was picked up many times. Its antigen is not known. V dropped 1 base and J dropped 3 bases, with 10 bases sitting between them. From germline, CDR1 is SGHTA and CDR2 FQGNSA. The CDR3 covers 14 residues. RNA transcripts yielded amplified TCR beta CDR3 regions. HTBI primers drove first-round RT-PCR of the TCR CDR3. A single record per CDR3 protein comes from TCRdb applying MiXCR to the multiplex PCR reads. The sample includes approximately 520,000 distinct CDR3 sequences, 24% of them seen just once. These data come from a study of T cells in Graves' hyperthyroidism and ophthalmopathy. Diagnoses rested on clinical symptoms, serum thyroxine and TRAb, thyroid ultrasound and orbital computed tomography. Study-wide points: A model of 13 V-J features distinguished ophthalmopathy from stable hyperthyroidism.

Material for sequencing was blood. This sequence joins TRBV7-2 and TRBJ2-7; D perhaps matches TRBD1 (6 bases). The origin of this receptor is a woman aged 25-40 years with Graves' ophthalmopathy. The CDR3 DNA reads TGTGCCAGCAGCTTAGGGGACAACCTCTACGAGCAGTACTTC. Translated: CASSLGDNLYEQYF. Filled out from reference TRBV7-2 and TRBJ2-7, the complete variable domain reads GAGVSQSPSNKVTEKGKDVELRCDPISGHTALYWYRQSLGQGLEFLIYFQGNSAPDKSGLPSDRFSAERTGGSVSTLTIQRTQQEDSAVYLCASSLGDNLYEQYFGPGTRLTVT.